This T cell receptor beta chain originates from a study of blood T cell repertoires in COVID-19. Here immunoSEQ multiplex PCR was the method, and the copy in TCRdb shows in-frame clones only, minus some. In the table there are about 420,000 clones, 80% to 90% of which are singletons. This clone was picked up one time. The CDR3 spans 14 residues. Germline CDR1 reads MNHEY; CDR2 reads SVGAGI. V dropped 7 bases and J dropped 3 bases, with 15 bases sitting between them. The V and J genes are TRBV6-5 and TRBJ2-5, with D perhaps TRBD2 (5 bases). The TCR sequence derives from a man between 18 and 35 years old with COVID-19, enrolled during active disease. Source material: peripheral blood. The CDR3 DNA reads TGTGCCAGCATGGGCCTCGGAGGAGAAGAGACCCAGTACTTC. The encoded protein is CASMGLGGEETQYF.